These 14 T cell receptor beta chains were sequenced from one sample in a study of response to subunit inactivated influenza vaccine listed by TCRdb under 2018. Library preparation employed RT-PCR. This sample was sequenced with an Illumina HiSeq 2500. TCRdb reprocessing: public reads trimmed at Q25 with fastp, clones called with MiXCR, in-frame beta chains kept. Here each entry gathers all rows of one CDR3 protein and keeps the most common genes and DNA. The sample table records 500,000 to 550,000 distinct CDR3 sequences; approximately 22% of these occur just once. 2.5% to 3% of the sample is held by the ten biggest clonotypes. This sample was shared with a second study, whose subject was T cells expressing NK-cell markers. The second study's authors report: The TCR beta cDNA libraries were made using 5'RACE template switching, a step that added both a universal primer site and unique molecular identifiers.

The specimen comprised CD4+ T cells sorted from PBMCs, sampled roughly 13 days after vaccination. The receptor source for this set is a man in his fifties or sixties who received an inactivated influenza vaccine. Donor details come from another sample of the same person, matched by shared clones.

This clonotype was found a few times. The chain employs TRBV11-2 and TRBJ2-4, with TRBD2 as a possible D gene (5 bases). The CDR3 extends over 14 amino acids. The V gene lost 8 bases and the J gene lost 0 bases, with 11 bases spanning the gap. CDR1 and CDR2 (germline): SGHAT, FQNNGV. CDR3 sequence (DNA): TGTGCCAGCGGGGAGATGCTAGCCAAAAACATTCAGTACTTC. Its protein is CASGEMLAKNIQYF. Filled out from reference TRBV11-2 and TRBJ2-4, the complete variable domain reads EAGVAQSPRYKIIEKRQSVAFWCNPISGHATLYWYQQILGQGPKLLIQFQNNGVVDDSQLPKDRFSAERLKGVDSTLKIQPAKLEDSAVYLCASGEMLAKNIQYFGAGTRLSVL.

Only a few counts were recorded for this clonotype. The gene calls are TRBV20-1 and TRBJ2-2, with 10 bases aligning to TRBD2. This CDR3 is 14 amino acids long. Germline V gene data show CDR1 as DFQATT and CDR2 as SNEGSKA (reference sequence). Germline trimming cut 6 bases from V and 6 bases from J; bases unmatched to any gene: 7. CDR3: CSARLAGLSGELFF. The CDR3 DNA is TGCAGTGCAAGACTAGCGGGCTTATCCGGGGAGCTGTTTTTT.

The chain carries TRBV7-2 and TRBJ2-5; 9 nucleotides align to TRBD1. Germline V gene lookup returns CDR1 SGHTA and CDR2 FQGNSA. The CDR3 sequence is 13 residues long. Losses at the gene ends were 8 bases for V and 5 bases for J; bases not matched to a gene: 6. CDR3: CASRDRVQETQYF. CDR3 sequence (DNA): TGTGCCAGCCGGGACAGGGTACAGGAGACCCAGTACTTC.

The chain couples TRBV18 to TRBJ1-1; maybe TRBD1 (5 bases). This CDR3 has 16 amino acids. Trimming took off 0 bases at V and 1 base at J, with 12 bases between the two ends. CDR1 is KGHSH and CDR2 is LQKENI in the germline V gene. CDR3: CASSPPPLGTNTEAFF. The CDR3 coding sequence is TGTGCCAGCTCACCACCGCCATTGGGGACGAACACTGAAGCTTTCTTT.

DNA of the CDR3: TGTGCCAGCAGTTTAGACTCTAGCGGGCCCATGGCCCAGTACTTC. Protein sequence: CASSLDSSGPMAQYF. This chain joins TRBV28 and TRBJ2-5, with 8 bases aligning to TRBD2. Trimming at V came to 2 bases and at J to 9 bases, leaving 11 bases not matched to a gene. This CDR3 has 15 amino acids. Looked up from germline, CDR1 is MDHEN and CDR2 is SYDVKM. Combining the CDR3 with reference TRBV28 and TRBJ2-5 gives the whole variable domain DVKVTQSSRYLVKRTGEKVFLECVQDMDHENMFWYRQDPGLGLRLIYFSYDVKMKEKGDIPEGYSVSREKKERFSLILESASTNQTSMYLCASSLDSSGPMAQYFGPGTRLLVL.

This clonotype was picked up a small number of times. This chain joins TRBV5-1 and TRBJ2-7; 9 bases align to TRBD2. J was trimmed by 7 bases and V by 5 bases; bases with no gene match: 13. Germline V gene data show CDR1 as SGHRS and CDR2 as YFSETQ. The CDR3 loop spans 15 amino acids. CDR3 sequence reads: CASRSSALAGREQYF. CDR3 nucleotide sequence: TGCGCCAGCAGAAGTTCGGCTCTAGCGGGGAGGGAGCAGTACTTC. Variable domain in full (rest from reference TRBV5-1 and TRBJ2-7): KAGVTQTPRYLIKTRGQQVTLSCSPISGHRSVSWYQQTPGQGLQFLFEYFSETQRNKGNFPGRFSGRQFSNSRSEMNVSTLELGDSALYLCASRSSALAGREQYFGPGTRLTVT.

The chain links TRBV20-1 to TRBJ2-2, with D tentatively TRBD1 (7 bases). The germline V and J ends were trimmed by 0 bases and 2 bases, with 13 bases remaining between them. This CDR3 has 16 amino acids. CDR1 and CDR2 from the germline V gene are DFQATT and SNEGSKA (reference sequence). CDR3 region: CSARDAGQHNTGELFF. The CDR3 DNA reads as TGCAGTGCTAGAGACGCGGGACAGCACAACACCGGGGAGCTGTTTTTT.

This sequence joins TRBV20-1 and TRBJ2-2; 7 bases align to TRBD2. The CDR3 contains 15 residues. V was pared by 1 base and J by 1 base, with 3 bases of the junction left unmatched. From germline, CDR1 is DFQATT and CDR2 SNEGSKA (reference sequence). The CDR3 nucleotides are TGCAGTGCTAGAGTCGCTAGCGGGAACACCGGGGAGCTGTTTTTT. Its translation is CSARVASGNTGELFF.

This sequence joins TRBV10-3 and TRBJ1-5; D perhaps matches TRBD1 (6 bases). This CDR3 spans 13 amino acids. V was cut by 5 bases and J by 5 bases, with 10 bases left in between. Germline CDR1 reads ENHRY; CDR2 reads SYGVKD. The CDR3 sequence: CAISKAGDQPQHF. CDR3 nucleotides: TGTGCCATCAGTAAAGCAGGGGATCAGCCCCAGCATTTT.

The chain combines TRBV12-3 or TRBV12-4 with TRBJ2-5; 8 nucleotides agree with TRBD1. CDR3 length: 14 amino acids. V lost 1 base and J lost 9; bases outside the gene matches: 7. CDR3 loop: CASSLDLRGQAQYF. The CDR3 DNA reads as TGTGCCAGCAGTTTAGACCTCAGGGGACAGGCCCAGTACTTC.

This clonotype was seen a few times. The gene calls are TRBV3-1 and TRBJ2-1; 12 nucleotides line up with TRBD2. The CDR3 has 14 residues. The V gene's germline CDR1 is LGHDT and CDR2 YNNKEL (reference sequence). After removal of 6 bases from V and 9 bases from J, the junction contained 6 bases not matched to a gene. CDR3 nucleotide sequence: TGTGCCAGCAGTAGAGGACTAGCGGGGACTGAGCAGTTCTTC. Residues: CASSRGLAGTEQFF.

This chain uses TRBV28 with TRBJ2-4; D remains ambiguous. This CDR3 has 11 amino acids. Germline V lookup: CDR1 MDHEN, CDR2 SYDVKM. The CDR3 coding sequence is TGTGTGGCTGAAGGCAAAAACATTCAGTACTTC. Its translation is CVAEGKNIQYF.

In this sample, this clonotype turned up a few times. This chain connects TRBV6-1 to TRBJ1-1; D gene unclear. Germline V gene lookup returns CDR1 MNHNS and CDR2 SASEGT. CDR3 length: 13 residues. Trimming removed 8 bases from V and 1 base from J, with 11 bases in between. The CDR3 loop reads CASERGQNTEAFF. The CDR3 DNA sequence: TGTGCCAGCGAGAGAGGCCAGAACACTGAAGCTTTCTTT.

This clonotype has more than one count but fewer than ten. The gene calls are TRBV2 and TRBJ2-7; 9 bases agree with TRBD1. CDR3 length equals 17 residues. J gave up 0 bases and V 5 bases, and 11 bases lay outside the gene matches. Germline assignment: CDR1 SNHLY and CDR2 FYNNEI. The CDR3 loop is CASSRPGTGPSSYEQYF. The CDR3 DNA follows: TGTGCCAGCAGTCGTCCCGGGACAGGGCCCAGCTCCTACGAGCAGTACTTC.